The 10 T cell receptor beta chains in this list originate from one sample, sequenced in a study of shared clonotypes between healthy human individuals (TCRdb year 2020). Libraries were made using the immunoSEQ multiplex PCR assay. TCRdb obtained this table from immuneACCESS and retained in-frame rearrangements with V and J assigned. These tables miss some clones; where compared with another copy, unresolved V genes account for less than half of the shortfall, and the remainder is unexplained. This sample gives about 1.1 million clones in total; around 77% of them show up just once. In total, the top ten clones hold approximately 0.95% of the sample. The sequencing input was memory CD4+ T cells from PBMCs. The cell subset or site label for this specimen denotes: CD45RA-negative fraction. The receptors shown here come from a man younger than 35 in good health. Some clones in this sample may be carry-over from other donors' samples.

V usage is TRBV29-1 and J usage is TRBJ1-1; D is uncertain. V lost 6 bases and J lost 0, with 14 bases in between. This CDR3 spans 14 amino acids. Germline V CDR1 and CDR2: SQVTM, ANQGSEA. The CDR3 spells CSVRISGLNTEAFF. The CDR3 region has the DNA TGCAGCGTACGGATAAGTGGGTTGAACACTGAAGCTTTCTTT.

V and J are TRBV28 and TRBJ2-7, with 8 bases that match TRBD2. This CDR3 spans 16 amino acids. With V trimmed by 4 bases and J by 5 bases, 13 bases remained unmatched. Germline CDR1 and CDR2: MDHEN and SYDVKM. CDR3 DNA: TGTGCCAGCAGTTCACCATACTCCGGGACTAGGAACGAGCAGTACTTC. This translates into CASSSPYSGTRNEQYF.

The chain links TRBV5-1 to TRBJ2-5; TRBD1 matches at 7 bases. Germline CDR1 reads SGHRS; CDR2 reads YFSETQ. Trimming took 4 bases from V and 4 from J; bases not matched to a gene: 4. This CDR3 has 13 residues. DNA for the CDR3: TGCGCCAGCAGCGAAGGGGGCCCAGAGACCCAGTACTTC. Protein: CASSEGGPETQYF.

About this clone: A junction boundary mismatches the germline segment, possibly from a read error. This rearrangement joins TRBV7-2 to TRBJ1-1; 12 bases match TRBD1. Looked up from germline, CDR1 is SGHTA and CDR2 is FQGNSA. The CDR3 runs 16 residues. The DNA of the CDR3 is TGTGCCAGCAGCTTAGGGTGGGACAGGGGGCTTACTGAAGCCTTCTTT. Translating gives CASSLGWDRGLTEAFF.

This clone was seen only a few times. The chain is built from TRBV4-1 and TRBJ2-1; maybe TRBD2 (6 bases). This CDR3 comprises 15 residues. Trimming took 0 bases from V and 3 from J, leaving 9 bases between them. Germline V lookup: CDR1 MGHRA, CDR2 YSYEKL. CDR3 region: CASSQDRRGYNEQFF. CDR3 nucleotides: TGCGCCAGCAGCCAAGATCGGCGGGGCTACAATGAGCAGTTCTTC.

The rearrangement links TRBV11-1 to TRBJ2-7, with D hard to call. There are 13 residues in the CDR3. The V end lost 4 bases, the J end lost 6 bases, and 13 bases lay between the germline ends. Germline CDR1 reads SGHAT; CDR2 reads FQDESV (reference sequence). CDR3 DNA: TGTGCCAGCAGCTCCGCCCTCAGGAGCGAGCAGTACTTC. It yields the protein CASSSALRSEQYF.

This clone was observed a handful of times. The same CDR3 arises from other DNA sequences in this sample as well. The chain has TRBV7-9 and TRBJ2-2, with D perhaps TRBD1 (5 bases). This CDR3 is 14 amino acids long. V was cut by 3 bases and J by 2 bases, with 7 bases left in between. Germline V gene lookup returns CDR1 SEHNR and CDR2 FQNEAQ (reference sequence). CDR3 sequence (DNA): TGTGCCAGCAGCTTGGGGCAAAACACCGGGGAGCTGTTTTTT. Residues: CASSLGQNTGELFF. The complete variable domain, with remaining parts taken from reference TRBV7-9 and TRBJ2-2, reads DTGVSQNPRHKITKRGQNVTFRCDPISEHNRLYWYRQTLGQGPEFLTYFQNEAQLEKSRLLSDRFSAERPKGSFSTLEIQRTEQGDSAMYLCASSLGQNTGELFFGEGSRLTVL.

A few counts support this clone. V is TRBV5-1 and J is TRBJ2-1; TRBD1 aligns across 9 bases. CDR3 length: 18 residues. J lost 1 base, V lost 4 bases, and 12 bases had no gene match. The germline V gene has CDR1 SGHRS and CDR2 YFSETQ. The CDR3 region has the DNA TGCGCCAGCAGCCCGGTCGGGACAGGGAAAATTTCCTACAATGAGCAGTTCTTC. Amino acid sequence: CASSPVGTGKISYNEQFF.

V gene TRBV7-8 combines with J gene TRBJ2-7; D ambiguous. CDR1 is SGHVS, CDR2 FQNEAQ, per germline. V gave up 5 bases and J gave up 3 bases, with 17 bases separating them. There are 15 residues in the CDR3. Here the CDR3 reads CASSRREWQNYEQYF. The CDR3 bases are TGTGCCAGCAGCCGTCGTGAGTGGCAAAACTACGAGCAGTACTTC.

The chain has TRBV29-1 and TRBJ2-7; maybe TRBD1 (5 bases). The germline gives CDR1 SQVTM, CDR2 ANQGSEA. With 4 bases removed from V and 2 bases from J, the gap between germline ends came to 6 bases. The CDR3 covers 11 residues. The CDR3 bases are TGCAGCGTTGCAGGGACCTACGAGCAGTACTTC. This encodes CSVAGTYEQYF.